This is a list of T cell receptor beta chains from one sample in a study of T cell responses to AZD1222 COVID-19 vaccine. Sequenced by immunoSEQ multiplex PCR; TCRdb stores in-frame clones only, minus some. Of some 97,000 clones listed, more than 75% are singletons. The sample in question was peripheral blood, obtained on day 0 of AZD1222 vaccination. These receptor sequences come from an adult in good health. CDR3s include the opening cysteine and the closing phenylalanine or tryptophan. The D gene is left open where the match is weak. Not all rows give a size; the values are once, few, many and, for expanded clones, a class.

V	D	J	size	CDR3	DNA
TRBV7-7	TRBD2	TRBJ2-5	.	CASSLGVAGRQETQYF	TGTGCCAGCAGCTTAGGAGTAGCGGGGAGACAAGAGACCCAGTACTTC
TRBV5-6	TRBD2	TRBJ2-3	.	CASSLEGLAIDTQYF	TGTGCCAGCAGCTTGGAGGGACTAGCGATAGATACGCAGTATTTT
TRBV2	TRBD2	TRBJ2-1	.	CASSRGTSGGAVGTNEQFF	TGTGCCAGCAGCAGAGGGACTAGCGGGGGGGCCGTTGGTACCAATGAGCAGTTCTTC
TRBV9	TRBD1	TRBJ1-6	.	CASSVLDRGNSPLHF	TGTGCCAGCAGCGTATTGGACAGGGGGAATTCACCCCTCCACTTT
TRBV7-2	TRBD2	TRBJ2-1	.	CASSPPSGRVNEQFF	TGTGCCAGCAGCCCCCCTAGCGGGAGGGTCAATGAGCAGTTCTTC
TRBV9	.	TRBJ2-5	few	CASSPRDWETQYF	TGTGCCAGCAGCCCAAGGGACTGGGAGACCCAGTACTTC
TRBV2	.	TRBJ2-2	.	CASSVGAGELFF	TGTGCCAGCAGTGTGGGGGCCGGGGAGCTGTTTTTT
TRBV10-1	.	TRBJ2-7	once	CASSGDHSYEQYF	TGCGCCAGCAGTGGAGACCACTCCTACGAGCAGTACTTC
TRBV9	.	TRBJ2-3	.	CASGGPSSTDTQYF	TGTGCCAGCGGGGGCCCTTCGTCCACAGATACGCAGTATTTT
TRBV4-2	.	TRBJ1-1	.	CASSQEGVWAFF	TGTGCCAGCAGCCAGGAGGGCGTTTGGGCTTTCTTT
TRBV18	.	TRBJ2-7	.	CASSPSTDFSYEQYF	TGTGCCAGCTCACCGTCGACGGATTTCTCCTACGAGCAGTACTTC
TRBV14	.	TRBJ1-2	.	CASSPDSFGGYTF	TGTGCCAGCAGCCCCGACTCCTTTGGTGGCTACACCTTC
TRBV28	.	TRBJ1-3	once	CASRQGKFSGNTIYF	TGTGCCAGCAGGCAGGGGAAGTTCTCTGGAAACACCATATATTTT